This TCR beta chain was documented in a study of OX40 agonist ivuxolimab in advanced cancers. Sequencing was performed with immunoSEQ multiplex PCR; in TCRdb, only in-frame clones are kept and a portion is missing. This table holds under 140,000 clones, roughly 87% found once. From germline, CDR1 is MNHNY and CDR2 SVGAGI (reference sequence). The CDR3 consists of 12 residues. The germline V and J ends were trimmed by 6 bases and 5 bases, with 10 bases remaining between them. The sample here was CD4+ or CD8+ T cells sorted from blood, taken in a trial of the OX40 agonist ivuxolimab. The chain recombines TRBV6-6 with TRBJ1-2; TRBD1 might be the D (6 bases). This clonotype was obtained from an adult with an advanced solid tumor such as melanoma, head and neck, liver or kidney cancer. The CDR3 loop reads CASSAGVYGYTF. CDR3 DNA sequence: TGTGCCAGCAGCGCAGGGGTTTATGGCTACACCTTC.